One and the same sample provided the 5 T cell receptor beta chains below, sequenced in a study of vaccination and CD4 T cells after COVID-19. The treatment: approximately 11-day PBMC culture with coronavirus spike peptide pools or control peptides (ViraFEST assay). Sequencing of cultured CD4+ T cell DNA used the Oncomine TCR Beta short-read assay. Each CDR3 protein is one row after TCRdb ran MiXCR on the PCR reads. This table has 9,000 to 10,000 distinct CDR3 sequences, under 50% appearing once. Their antigens remain unidentified. Material for sequencing was CD4+ T cells from blood, cultured in vitro. The receptors shown here come from a human donor who had recovered from COVID-19.

The chain's CDR3 is CASSSTRGRGAPYNEQFF. In DNA form, the CDR3 reads TGTGCCAGCAGCTCGACCCGGGGCAGGGGGGCGCCCTACAATGAGCAGTTCTTC. This chain links TRBV7-8 with TRBJ2-1, with D possibly matching TRBD1 (7 bases). The CDR3 has 18 residues. Germline lookup yields CDR1 SGHVS and CDR2 FQNEAQ. Trimming took 4 bases from V and 2 from J, leaving 21 bases between them.

The genes are TRBV5-1 and TRBJ2-5; possibly TRBD2 for D (6 bases). Germline values: CDR1 SGHRS, CDR2 YFSETQ. Trimming took 4 bases from V and 2 from J, leaving 12 bases between them. The CDR3 runs to 14 residues. Written as DNA, the CDR3 is TGCGCCAGCAGCCGACTAGAGCCACAAGAGACCCAGTACTTC. It specifies CASSRLEPQETQYF.

This chain uses TRBV20-1 with TRBJ1-3, with a tentative D call TRBD1 (5 bases). The CDR3 covers 15 residues. The V and J ends lost 5 bases and 6 bases respectively, with 20 bases between them. Germline CDR1 reads DFQATT; CDR2 reads SNEGSKA (reference sequence). The CDR3 spells CSAQPDRPLANTIYF. The CDR3 coding sequence is TGCAGTGCTCAACCCGACAGACCACTGGCAAACACCATATATTTT.

This clonotype was seen only a few times. This rearrangement joins TRBV18 to TRBJ2-3, with TRBD1 matching 9 bases. J lost 5 bases, V lost 1 base, and 4 bases had no gene match. CDR1 KGHSH and CDR2 LQKENI come from the germline V gene. The CDR3 has 15 amino acids. The CDR3 region has the DNA TGTGCCAGCTCACCACTGGGACAGGGCGTAGATACGCAGTATTTT. Encoded protein: CASSPLGQGVDTQYF.

The chain uses TRBV11-2 and TRBJ1-1; perhaps TRBD1 as D (5 bases). The germline CDR1 and CDR2 sequences are SGHAT and FQNNGV. V was shortened by 0 bases and J by 3 bases, with 5 bases between the two germline ends. The CDR3 is made up of 13 amino acids. The CDR3 sequence: CASSLEGDTEAFF. Here the CDR3 DNA reads TGTGCCAGCAGCTTAGAGGGGGACACTGAAGCTTTCTTT.